This TCR beta chain was identified in a study of CD8+ T cells in alopecia areata listed by TCRdb under 2018. About the investigation overall: Treated patients were enrolled in an open-label pilot trial of oral tofacitinib at 5 to 10 mg twice daily for moderate-to-severe alopecia areata. On the human side, TCRbeta sequencing was run on scalp tissue and on sorted CD4+ and CD8+ peripheral blood T cells from healthy controls and from alopecia areata patients with either patchy or totalis/universalis disease. Amplification of TCRbeta CDR3 regions was done by immunoSEQ multiplex PCR using 35 Vbeta forward primers and 13 Jbeta reverse primers. RNA was obtained with the PAXgene miRNA kit for fixed scalp, the miRNeasy kit for PBMCs, and the RNeasy kit for mouse skin. To study T cell clonal expansion in alopecia areata, the researchers applied high-throughput TCRbeta sequencing to both the C3H/HeJ mouse model and human patients. Patients received tofacitinib for 6 to 18 months and were then followed off drug for 6 months to check for delayed response and recurrence. Clonality in the scalp was compared among normal scalp (n=4), patchy alopecia areata scalp (n=8), and alopecia totalis/universalis scalp (n=8). Biopsies were taken from tofacitinib-treated patients at baseline and again at 4 and 24 weeks into treatment, and several of those patients also had a later scalp biopsy.

V was cut back by 0 bases and J by 6 bases, leaving a gap of 12 bases between them. The CDR3 holds 14 amino acids from the cysteine to the phenylalanine. Here the CDR3 DNA is all that survives: 42 bases in frame from base 1. For CDR1 and CDR2, the germline V gene lists SGDLS and YYNGEE. Taken with the paper, the label for time point translates to: baseline before oral tofacitinib. From alopecia areata patients, peripheral blood was collected along with lesional scalp punch biopsies. PBMCs were isolated by density centrifugation and stained for CD3, CD4 and CD8, and CD4+ and CD8+ T cells were sorted on a FACSAria. A note on this clone: The antigen it recognizes is unknown. No much larger clone is present one base from it, and per-base qualities are unavailable.

Library preparation used the immunoSEQ multiplex PCR assay. RNA was extracted from all samples and reverse transcribed into cDNA, which served as template for TCR sequencing. SuperScript III was used for first-strand cDNA synthesis, primed with a 2:1 mix of oligo-dT and random hexamers. A synthetic immune receptor repertoire was used to assess amplification bias, and residual bias was removed computationally. Regarding the original processing steps: Raw reads were preprocessed to remove errors, and CDR3 was defined by IMGT conventions from the conserved cysteine to phenylalanine. To get clonality, Shannon entropy was normalized by log2 of the number of productive unique TCRs and the result was subtracted from 1. Whether scalp clones were CD4 or CD8 was inferred by matching scalp TCRbeta sequences against CD4 and CD8 repertoires sorted from blood. TCRdb limited this immuneACCESS table to in-frame rearrangements with V and J called. A share of clones is missing; checked studies link under half to unresolved V genes, and the rest is unexplained. Clonal size and the V and J genes are those of that table, whereas D and trimming came from the DNA. The sample table holds 220,000 or so clones, of which more than 45% were seen once. 0.4% to 0.55% of the sample lies in the top ten.

General study outcomes and caveats: Higher clonality and more expanded CD8+ clones were observed in lesional scalp than in normal scalp, particularly in alopecia totalis/universalis, a finding suggestive of antigenic drive. Shared TCR sequences between patients were less evident than in mice, which may be partly attributable to HLA diversity in the patient population. Scalp TCR repertoire analysis is complicated because resident alphabeta T cells in normal human skin are also sequenced, whereas mouse skin is dominated by gammadelta T cells.

Sequencing used CD4+ T cells sorted from blood, obtained at week 0. The rearranged chain carries TRBV9 and TRBJ1-1, with the D gene uncertain. The source of this sequence is a human donor with alopecia areata. The CDR3 region has the sequence CASSVAGTRAEAFF. The nucleotide sequence is TGTGCCAGCAGCGTAGCAGGCACACGGGCTGAAGCTTTCTTT.